These 23 T cell receptor beta chains came from one sample sequenced in a study of cytomegalovirus exposure and HLA in healthy donors. The PCR employed 60 Vbeta primers together with 13 Jbeta primers. Using immunoSEQ multiplex PCR, the repertoire was profiled, and TCRdb retains in-frame clones only, with some absent. The profile covers under 200,000 clones, with roughly 79% appearing a single time and around 1.5% taken by the ten largest. The sequencing sample was made of PBMCs. These receptors were collected from a man aged 35 to 55 in good health and CMV-seronegative.

CDR3 DNA: TGTGCCAGCAGTCCGCGAGACAGATTTGTCACTGAAGCTTTCTTT. It yields the protein CASSPRDRFVTEAFF. The chain is built from TRBV6-5 and TRBJ1-1, with a weak D call TRBD1 (5 bases). Per germline, CDR1 MNHEY and CDR2 SVGAGI. The CDR3 spans 15 residues. Trimming shortened V by 5 bases and J by 4 bases, and 17 bases separated the two germline ends.

The table lists this clone with a count of one. The V call is TRBV19, the J call TRBJ1-1; D is undetermined. This CDR3 is 13 amino acids long. V lost 10 bases and J 2 bases, leaving 14 bases between the germline ends. Germline CDR1 is LNHDA and CDR2 is SQIVND (reference sequence). CDR3 sequence reads: CAIAVGPNTEAFF. Written as DNA, the CDR3 is TGTGCCATTGCAGTTGGCCCCAACACTGAAGCTTTCTTT.

The chain couples TRBV5-1 to TRBJ2-4, with TRBD1 matching over 11 bases. The J segment lost 12 bases and the V segment lost 2 bases, leaving 28 bases of the junction unmatched. CDR1 is SGHRS, CDR2 YFSETQ, per germline. This CDR3 contains 21 residues. The CDR3 DNA reads TGCGCCAGCAGCTTTCTCTGGACAGGGGGCTCCCAAAGGCGCGACAAACACAGTCAGTACTTC. Protein product: CASSFLWTGGSQRRDKHSQYF.

In its sample, this clone was seen once. This sequence joins TRBV7-9 and TRBJ2-5, with D perhaps matching TRBD1 (6 bases). The CDR3 sequence is 13 residues long. Trimming took off 3 bases at V and 5 bases at J, with 10 bases between the two ends. Germline assignment: CDR1 SEHNR and CDR2 FQNEAQ (reference sequence). CDR3 coding DNA: TGTGCCAGCAGCTTGGGCAGGGGTGAGACCCAGTACTTC. The encoded protein is CASSLGRGETQYF.

The chain recombines TRBV5-6 with TRBJ2-2; 10 bases line up with TRBD2. Germline CDR1 is SGHDT and CDR2 is YYEEEE. V was pared by 2 bases and J by 6 bases, with 7 bases of the junction left unmatched. CDR3 length equals 16 residues. The chain's CDR3 is CASSLRLAGDAGELFF. CDR3 DNA sequence: TGTGCCAGCAGCTTAAGGCTAGCGGGAGATGCCGGGGAGCTGTTTTTT.

The V and J genes are TRBV5-4 and TRBJ2-3, with TRBD2 as a possible D gene (6 bases). V was clipped by 4 bases and J by 1 base, with 16 bases between them. The germline V gene has CDR1 SGHNT and CDR2 YYREEE (reference sequence). The CDR3 has 16 amino acids. The CDR3: CASSPLGGVGTDTQYF. For the CDR3, the DNA is TGTGCCAGCAGCCCCCTGGGGGGAGTGGGCACAGATACGCAGTATTTT.

The chain links TRBV28 to TRBJ2-1; no reliable D call. Germline CDR1 MDHEN, CDR2 SYDVKM. The CDR3 sequence is 17 residues long. V lost 7 bases, J lost 0 bases, and 19 bases lay in between. The chain's CDR3 is CASTQRFARRSYNEQFF. The CDR3 bases are TGTGCCAGCACCCAACGATTTGCGAGGCGCTCCTACAATGAGCAGTTCTTC. Together with reference TRBV28 and TRBJ2-1, the CDR3 gives the full variable domain: DVKVTQSSRYLVKRTGEKVFLECVQDMDHENMFWYRQDPGLGLRLIYFSYDVKMKEKGDIPEGYSVSREKKERFSLILESASTNQTSMYLCASTQRFARRSYNEQFFGPGTRLTVL.

The V gene is TRBV5-4, the J gene TRBJ2-2; 9 bases are shared with TRBD2. V was clipped by 4 bases and J by 4 bases; unmatched bases: 8. This CDR3 is 16 amino acids long. Germline V gene data show CDR1 as SGHNT and CDR2 as YYREEE (reference sequence). As DNA, the CDR3 is TGTGCCAGCAGCCTTGTAGCGGGAGTGGCCACCGGGGAGCTGTTTTTT. Translated, it gives CASSLVAGVATGELFF.

This clone was seen a single time. The rearrangement uses TRBV5-1 and TRBJ2-5, with 8 nucleotides matching TRBD2. The CDR3 consists of 16 residues. Germline V gene lookup returns CDR1 SGHRS and CDR2 YFSETQ. V lost 2 bases and J lost 5; bases outside the gene matches: 11. DNA for the CDR3: TGCGCCAGCAGCTTCACTAGCGGAGCAACTAGGGAGACCCAGTACTTC. This sequence encodes CASSFTSGATRETQYF.

The V call is TRBV27, the J call TRBJ1-4, with 9 bases matching TRBD1. Trimming removed 7 bases from V and 6 bases from J; junction bases left unmatched: 9. The germline V gene has CDR1 MNHEY and CDR2 SMNVEV (reference sequence). The CDR3 has 15 residues. CDR3 nucleotide sequence: TGTGCCAGCAACCCGAGGGGGGACAGGGATGAAAAACTGTTTTTT. This sequence encodes CASNPRGDRDEKLFF.

The V call is TRBV7-2, the J call TRBJ2-7, with a weak D call TRBD1 (6 bases). This CDR3 region has 13 residues. The germline gives CDR1 SGHTA, CDR2 FQGNSA. Trimming took off 5 bases at V and 9 bases at J, with 17 bases between the two ends. CDR3 sequence (DNA): TGTGCCAGCAGCCTACCCTCGGACAGCCGGCAGTACGTC. This codes for CASSLPSDSRQYV.

This sequence joins TRBV27 and TRBJ2-5; possible D gene TRBD1, 6 bases. Near its end, the DNA agrees better with TRBJ2-7, so the J call may be wrong. CDR1 is MNHEY and CDR2 is SMNVEV in the germline V gene (reference sequence). This CDR3 is 15 amino acids long. The CDR3 DNA reads TGTGCCAGCAGACCGTACAGGGAAAAGACTGGCGAGCAGTACTTC. Amino acid sequence: CASRPYREKTGEQYF.

This clone was recorded a few times. V gene TRBV25-1 combines with J gene TRBJ2-3; maybe TRBD2 (5 bases). The germline V gene has CDR1 MGHDK and CDR2 SYGVNS. The CDR3 extends over 17 amino acids. With 5 bases removed from V and 1 base from J, the gap between germline ends came to 19 bases. The CDR3 DNA sequence: TGTGCCAGCAGTAATTGGCAGGACTCCGGAGGCACAGATACGCAGTATTTT. Translating it yields CASSNWQDSGGTDTQYF.

The V gene is TRBV10-3, the J gene TRBJ2-2; 15 nucleotides agree with TRBD2. The CDR3 is 20 residues long. Germline values: CDR1 ENHRY, CDR2 SYGVKD. The junction had 9 bases not matched to a gene; V was cut back by 4 bases and J by 0 bases. The CDR3 nucleotides read TGTGCCATCAGTGTCAGGACTAGCGGGAGGGCATACACGAACACCGGGGAGCTGTTTTTT. This sequence encodes CAISVRTSGRAYTNTGELFF.

The chain carries TRBV7-8 and TRBJ1-6; 10 positions agree with TRBD1. J lost 8 bases, V lost 5 bases, and 9 bases had no gene match. Per germline, CDR1 SGHVS and CDR2 FQNEAQ. There are 16 residues in the CDR3. Here the CDR3 reads CASSNRDRGRDSPLHF. The CDR3 nucleotides read TGTGCCAGCAGCAATAGGGACAGGGGACGGGATTCACCCCTCCACTTT.

The genes are TRBV4-1 and TRBJ2-3; no firm D call. CDR1 is MGHRA, CDR2 YSYEKL, per germline. V lost 0 bases and J 4 bases, leaving 11 bases between the germline ends. CDR3 length: 15 amino acids. CDR3 sequence: CASSQERQRADTQYF. The CDR3 DNA sequence: TGCGCCAGCAGCCAAGAGAGGCAGCGCGCAGATACGCAGTATTTT.

The V gene is TRBV5-4, the J gene TRBJ2-7; possibly TRBD2 for D (5 bases). Germline CDR1 is SGHNT and CDR2 is YYREEE (reference sequence). The CDR3 is 14 residues long. V was cut by 0 bases and J by 2 bases, with 9 bases left in between. This CDR3 is CASSLATGTYEQYF. For the CDR3, the DNA is TGTGCCAGCAGCTTGGCGACGGGGACCTACGAGCAGTACTTC.

The chain combines TRBV10-3 with TRBJ1-1; D ambiguous. V was cut by 0 bases and J by 4 bases, with 6 bases left in between. The CDR3 length is 13 residues. From germline, CDR1 is ENHRY and CDR2 SYGVKD. The chain's CDR3 is CAISESGSTEAFF. CDR3 nucleotides: TGTGCCATCAGTGAGTCGGGGAGCACTGAAGCTTTCTTT.

Note on this clone: Its ends do not fully match the called genes, so a read error is possible. This chain joins TRBV28 and TRBJ2-6, with 7 bases aligning to TRBD2. The CDR3 loop spans 15 amino acids. Per germline, CDR1 MDHEN and CDR2 SYDVKM. CDR3 nucleotide sequence: TGTGCCCGGGGAGGGACCGGCTCTGGGGCCAACGGCCTGACTTTC. Its protein is CARGGTGSGANGLTF.

J is TRBJ2-7 and V is TRBV28; 11 bases match TRBD1. The CDR3 is made up of 15 amino acids. Germline V gene data show CDR1 as MDHEN and CDR2 as SYDVKM. J was trimmed by 5 bases and V by 5 bases; bases with no gene match: 8. CDR3 sequence reads: CASSRAGTGGDEQYF. CDR3 DNA: TGTGCCAGCAGTCGGGCGGGGACAGGGGGTGACGAGCAGTACTTC.

The chain employs TRBV10-1 and TRBJ2-1; D may be TRBD1 (6 bases). The germline CDR1 and CDR2 sequences are WNHNN and SYGVQD (reference sequence). CDR3 length: 13 residues. Trimming took 6 bases from V and 6 from J, leaving 12 bases between them. This CDR3 is CASRGAGANEQFF. The CDR3 region has the DNA TGCGCCAGCAGGGGGGCAGGGGCCAATGAGCAGTTCTTC.

V and J are TRBV9 and TRBJ2-7; D may be TRBD1 (6 bases). Trimming cost V 0 bases and J 3 bases, with 16 bases left between them. Germline lookup yields CDR1 SGDLS and CDR2 YYNGEE. This CDR3 spans 16 amino acids. CDR3 amino acids: CASSVGQGSIIYEQYF. CDR3 sequence (DNA): TGTGCCAGCAGCGTAGGGCAGGGGAGTATAATCTACGAGCAGTACTTC. Together with reference TRBV9 and TRBJ2-7, the CDR3 gives the full variable domain: DSGVTQTPKHLITATGQRVTLRCSPRSGDLSVYWYQQSLDQGLQFLIQYYNGEERAKGNILERFSAQQFPDLHSELNLSSLELGDSALYFCASSVGQGSIIYEQYFGPGTRLTVT.

This clone appeared a few times. As DNA, the CDR3 is TGTGCCAGCATCGCCAGTAGAGGTTCCGGGACAGGGGTGGACAATGAGCAGTTCTTC. Translated, it gives CASIASRGSGTGVDNEQFF. V is TRBV28 and J is TRBJ2-1, with 10 bases aligning to TRBD1. Germline V lookup: CDR1 MDHEN, CDR2 SYDVKM. The CDR3 spans 19 residues. Trimming took 7 bases from V and 5 from J; bases not matched to a gene: 20.